Presented here are 2 T cell receptor beta chains from one specimen sequenced in a study of shared clonotypes between healthy human individuals. Profiled with immunoSEQ multiplex PCR; TCRdb holds only in-frame clones, not every one. Among around 1.9 million clones, 85% to 95% were seen once, and the ten largest hold 1.5% to 2%. CD8 cells regarded as naive lacked CD45RO, were positively chosen for CCR7, and omitted terminally differentiated effector memory CD45RA+ cells. Source material: naive CD8+ T cells from PBMCs. The receptors here all came from a man aged 18 to 35 in good health. Some clones in this sample may be carry-over from other donors' samples.

The chain links TRBV27 to TRBJ2-3; 7 positions match TRBD2. The CDR3 covers 14 residues. Germline V gene sequence: CDR1 MNHEY, CDR2 SMNVEV (reference sequence). The ends lost 6 bases at V and 2 bases at J; junction bases unmatched: 5. As DNA, the CDR3 is TGTGCCAGCAGGCGACTAGCAGCCACAGATACGCAGTATTTT. It encodes CASRRLAATDTQYF.

Only one count was recorded for this clone. The sample holds other DNA sequences that translate to the same CDR3. The rearrangement links TRBV6-5 to TRBJ2-2; the D gene is possibly TRBD2 (5 bases). The CDR3 length is 15 residues. V lost 0 bases to trimming and J lost 0 bases, with 5 bases between them. Germline CDR1 reads MNHEY; CDR2 reads SVGAGI. CDR3: CASSYSRANTGELFF. CDR3 nucleotides: TGTGCCAGCAGTTACTCGCGGGCGAACACCGGGGAGCTGTTTTTT.